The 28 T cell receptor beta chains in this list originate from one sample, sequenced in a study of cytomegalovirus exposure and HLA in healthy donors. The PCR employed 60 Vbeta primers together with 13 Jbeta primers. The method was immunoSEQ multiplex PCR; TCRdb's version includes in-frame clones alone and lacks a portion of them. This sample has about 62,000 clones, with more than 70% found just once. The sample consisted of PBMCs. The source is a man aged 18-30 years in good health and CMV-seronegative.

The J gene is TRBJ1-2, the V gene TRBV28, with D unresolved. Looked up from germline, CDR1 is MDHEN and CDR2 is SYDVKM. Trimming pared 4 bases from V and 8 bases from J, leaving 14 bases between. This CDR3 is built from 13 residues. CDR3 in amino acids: CASSSTTAGGYTF. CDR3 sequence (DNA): TGTGCCAGCAGTTCCACTACAGCGGGCGGCTACACCTTC.

CDR3 protein: CASSLAGDSPLHF. CDR3 DNA: TGCGCCAGCAGCTTGGCGGGAGATTCACCCCTCCACTTT. The chain joins TRBV5-1 to TRBJ1-6, with no clear D. From germline, CDR1 is SGHRS and CDR2 YFSETQ. V lost 0 bases to trimming and J lost 8 bases, with 6 bases between them. The CDR3 is made up of 13 amino acids.

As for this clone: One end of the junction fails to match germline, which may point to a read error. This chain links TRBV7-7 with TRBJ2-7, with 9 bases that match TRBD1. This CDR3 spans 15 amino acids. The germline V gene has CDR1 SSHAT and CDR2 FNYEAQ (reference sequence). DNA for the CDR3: TGTGCTAGCAGCCTGGGGACAGGGCGCGGGTACGAGCAGTACTTC. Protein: CASSLGTGRGYEQYF.

CDR3 DNA: TGTGCCAGCAGCCCCAGCTCCTACGAGCAGTACTTC. It is translated as CASSPSSYEQYF. The rearrangement uses TRBV7-2 and TRBJ2-7; D gene uncertain. V was pared by 5 bases and J by 0 bases, with 5 bases between. CDR3 length: 12 amino acids. Germline assignment: CDR1 SGHTA and CDR2 FQGNSA. The complete variable domain, with remaining parts taken from reference TRBV7-2 and TRBJ2-7, reads GAGVSQSPSNKVTEKGKDVELRCDPISGHTALYWYRQSLGQGLEFLIYFQGNSAPDKSGLPSDRFSAERTGGSVSTLTIQRTQQEDSAVYLCASSPSSYEQYFGPGTRLTVT.

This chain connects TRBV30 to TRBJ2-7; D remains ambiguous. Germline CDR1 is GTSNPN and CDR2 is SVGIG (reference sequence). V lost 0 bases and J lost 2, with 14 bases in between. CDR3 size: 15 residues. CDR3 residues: CAWSVGGGGAYEQYF. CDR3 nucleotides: TGTGCCTGGAGTGTAGGCGGTGGCGGCGCCTACGAGCAGTACTTC.

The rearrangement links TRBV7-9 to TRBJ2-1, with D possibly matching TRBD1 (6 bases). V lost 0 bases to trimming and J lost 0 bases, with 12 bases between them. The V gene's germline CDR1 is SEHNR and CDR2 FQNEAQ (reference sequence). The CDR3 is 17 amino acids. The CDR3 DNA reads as TGTGCCAGCAGCTTAGCTCACGGACAGAGCTCCTACAATGAGCAGTTCTTC. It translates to CASSLAHGQSSYNEQFF.

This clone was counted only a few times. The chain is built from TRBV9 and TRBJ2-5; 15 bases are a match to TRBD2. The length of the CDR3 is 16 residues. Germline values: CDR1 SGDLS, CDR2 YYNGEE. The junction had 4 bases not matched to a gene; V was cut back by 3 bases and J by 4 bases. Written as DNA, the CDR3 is TGTGCCAGCAGCGGGACTAGCGGGGGGGCCGGAGAGACCCAGTACTTC. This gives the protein CASSGTSGGAGETQYF. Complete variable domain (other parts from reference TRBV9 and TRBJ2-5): DSGVTQTPKHLITATGQRVTLRCSPRSGDLSVYWYQQSLDQGLQFLIQYYNGEERAKGNILERFSAQQFPDLHSELNLSSLELGDSALYFCASSGTSGGAGETQYFGPGTRLLVL.

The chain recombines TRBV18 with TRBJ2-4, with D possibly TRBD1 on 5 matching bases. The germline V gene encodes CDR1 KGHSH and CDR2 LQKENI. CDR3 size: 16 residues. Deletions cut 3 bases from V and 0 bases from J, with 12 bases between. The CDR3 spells CASSPSTGLAKNIQYF. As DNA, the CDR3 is TGTGCCAGCTCACCGTCAACAGGCCTAGCCAAAAACATTCAGTACTTC.

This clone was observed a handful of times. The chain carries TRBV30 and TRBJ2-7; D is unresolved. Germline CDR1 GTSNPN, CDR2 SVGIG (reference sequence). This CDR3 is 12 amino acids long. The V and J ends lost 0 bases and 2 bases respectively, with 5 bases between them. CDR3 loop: CAWSVPTYEQYF. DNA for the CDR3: TGTGCCTGGAGTGTACCTACCTACGAGCAGTACTTC.

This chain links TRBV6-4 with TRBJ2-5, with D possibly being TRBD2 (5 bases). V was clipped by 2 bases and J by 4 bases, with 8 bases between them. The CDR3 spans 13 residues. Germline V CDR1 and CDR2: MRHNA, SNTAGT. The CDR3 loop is CASSDPSGETQYF. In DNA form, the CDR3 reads TGTGCCAGCAGTGACCCGAGCGGAGAGACCCAGTACTTC.

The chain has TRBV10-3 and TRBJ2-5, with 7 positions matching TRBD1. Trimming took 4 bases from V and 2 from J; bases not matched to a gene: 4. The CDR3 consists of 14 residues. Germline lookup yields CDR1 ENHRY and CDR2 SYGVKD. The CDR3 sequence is CAISVGRGQETQYF. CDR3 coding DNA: TGTGCCATCAGTGTGGGCAGGGGGCAAGAGACCCAGTACTTC.

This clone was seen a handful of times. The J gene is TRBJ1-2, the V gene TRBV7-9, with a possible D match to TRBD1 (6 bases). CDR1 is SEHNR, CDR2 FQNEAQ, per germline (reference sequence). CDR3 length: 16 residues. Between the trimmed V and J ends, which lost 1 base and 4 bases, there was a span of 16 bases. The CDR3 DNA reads TGTGCCAGCAGCTTAGGAGGGGCAGGGGAGGGCTATGGCTACACCTTC. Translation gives CASSLGGAGEGYGYTF.

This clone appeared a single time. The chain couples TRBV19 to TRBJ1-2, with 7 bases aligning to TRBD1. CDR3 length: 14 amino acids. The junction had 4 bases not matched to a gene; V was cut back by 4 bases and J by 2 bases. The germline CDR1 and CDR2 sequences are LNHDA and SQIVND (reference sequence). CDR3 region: CASSTQGPNYGYTF. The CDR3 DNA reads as TGTGCCAGTAGTACACAGGGGCCGAACTATGGCTACACCTTC.

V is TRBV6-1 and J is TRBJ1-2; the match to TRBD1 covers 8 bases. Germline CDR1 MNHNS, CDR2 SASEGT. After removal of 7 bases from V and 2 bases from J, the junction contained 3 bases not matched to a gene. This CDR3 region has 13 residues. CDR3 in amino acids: CASTAGGNYGYTF. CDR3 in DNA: TGTGCCAGCACAGCAGGGGGCAACTATGGCTACACCTTC.

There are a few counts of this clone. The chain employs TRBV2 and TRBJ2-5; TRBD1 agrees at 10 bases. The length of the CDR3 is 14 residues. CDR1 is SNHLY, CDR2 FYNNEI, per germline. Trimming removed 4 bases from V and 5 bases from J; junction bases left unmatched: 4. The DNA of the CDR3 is TGTGCCAGCAGTGCGTGGGACAGGGGTGAGACCCAGTACTTC. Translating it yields CASSAWDRGETQYF.

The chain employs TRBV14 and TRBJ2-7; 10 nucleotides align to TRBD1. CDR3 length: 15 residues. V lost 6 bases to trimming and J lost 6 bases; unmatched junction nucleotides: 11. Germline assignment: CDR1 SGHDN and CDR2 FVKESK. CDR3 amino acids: CASSPLPGQGFEQYF. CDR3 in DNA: TGTGCCAGCAGTCCTCTTCCGGGACAGGGGTTCGAGCAGTACTTC. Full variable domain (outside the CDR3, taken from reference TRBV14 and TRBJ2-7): EAGVTQFPSHSVIEKGQTVTLRCDPISGHDNLYWYRRVMGKEIKFLLHFVKESKQDESGMPNNRFLAERTGGTYSTLKVQPAELEDSGVYFCASSPLPGQGFEQYFGPGTRLTVT.

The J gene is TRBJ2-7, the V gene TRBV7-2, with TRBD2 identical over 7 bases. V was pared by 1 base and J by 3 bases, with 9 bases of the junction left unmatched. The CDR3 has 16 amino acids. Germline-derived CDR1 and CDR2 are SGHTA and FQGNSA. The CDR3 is CASSLGMAGLNYEQYF. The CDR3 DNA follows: TGTGCCAGCAGCTTAGGCATGGCGGGACTAAACTACGAGCAGTACTTC.

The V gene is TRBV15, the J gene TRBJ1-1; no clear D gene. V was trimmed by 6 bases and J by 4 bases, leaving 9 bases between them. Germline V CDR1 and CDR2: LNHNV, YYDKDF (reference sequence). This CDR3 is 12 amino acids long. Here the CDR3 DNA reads TGTGCCACCAGTGAGGCCTTCACTGAAGCTTTCTTT. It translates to CATSEAFTEAFF.

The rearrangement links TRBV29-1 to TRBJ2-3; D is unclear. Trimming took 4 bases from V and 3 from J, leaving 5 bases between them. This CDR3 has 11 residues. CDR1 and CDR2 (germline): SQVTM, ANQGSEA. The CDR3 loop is CSVAFTDTQYF. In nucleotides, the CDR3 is TGCAGCGTTGCTTTTACAGATACGCAGTATTTT.

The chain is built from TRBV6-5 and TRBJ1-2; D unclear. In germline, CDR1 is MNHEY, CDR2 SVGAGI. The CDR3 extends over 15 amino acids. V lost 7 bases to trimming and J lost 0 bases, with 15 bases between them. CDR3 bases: TGTGCCAGCATCCCGGGCGGAGGAGCTAACTATGGCTACACCTTC. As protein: CASIPGGGANYGYTF.

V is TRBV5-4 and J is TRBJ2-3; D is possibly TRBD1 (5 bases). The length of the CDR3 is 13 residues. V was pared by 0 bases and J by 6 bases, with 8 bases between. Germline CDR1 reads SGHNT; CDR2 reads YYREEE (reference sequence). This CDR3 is CASSLGQGDTQYF. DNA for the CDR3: TGTGCCAGCAGCTTGGGGCAGGGCGATACGCAGTATTTT.

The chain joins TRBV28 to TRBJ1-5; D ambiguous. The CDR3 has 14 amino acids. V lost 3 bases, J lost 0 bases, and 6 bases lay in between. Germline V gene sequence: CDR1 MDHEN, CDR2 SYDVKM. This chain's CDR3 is CASSLRNSNQPQHF. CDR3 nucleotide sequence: TGTGCCAGCAGTTTGCGGAATAGCAATCAGCCCCAGCATTTT.

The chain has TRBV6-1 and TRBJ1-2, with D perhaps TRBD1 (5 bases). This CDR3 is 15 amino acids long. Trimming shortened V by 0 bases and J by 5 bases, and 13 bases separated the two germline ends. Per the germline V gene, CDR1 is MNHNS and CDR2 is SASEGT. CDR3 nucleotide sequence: TGTGCCAGCAGTGAAGCGGCGGCAGGGATGTATGGCTACACCTTC. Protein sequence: CASSEAAAGMYGYTF.

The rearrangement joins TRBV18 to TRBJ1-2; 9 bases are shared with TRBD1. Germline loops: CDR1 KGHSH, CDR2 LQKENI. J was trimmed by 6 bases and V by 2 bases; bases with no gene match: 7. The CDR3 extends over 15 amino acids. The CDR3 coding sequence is TGTGCCAGCTCACCAACGGGGACAGGGTTGGATGGCTACACCTTC. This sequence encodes CASSPTGTGLDGYTF.

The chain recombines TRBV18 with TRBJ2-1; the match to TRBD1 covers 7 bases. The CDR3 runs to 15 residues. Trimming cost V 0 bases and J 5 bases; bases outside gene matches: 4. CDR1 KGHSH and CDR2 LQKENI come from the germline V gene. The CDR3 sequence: CASSPPSRGNNEQFF. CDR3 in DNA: TGTGCCAGCTCACCACCGAGCAGGGGGAACAATGAGCAGTTCTTC.

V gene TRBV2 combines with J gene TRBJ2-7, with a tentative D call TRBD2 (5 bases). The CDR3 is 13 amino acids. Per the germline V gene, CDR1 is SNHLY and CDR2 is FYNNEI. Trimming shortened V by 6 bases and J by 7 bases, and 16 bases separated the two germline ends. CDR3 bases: TGTGCCAGCAGCCCGGGGTCCTGGGGTGAGCAGTACTTC. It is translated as CASSPGSWGEQYF.

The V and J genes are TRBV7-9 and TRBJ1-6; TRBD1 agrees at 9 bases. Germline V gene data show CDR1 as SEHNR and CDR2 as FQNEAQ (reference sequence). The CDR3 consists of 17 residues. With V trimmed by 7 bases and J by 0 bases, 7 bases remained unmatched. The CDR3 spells CASKGGQGSSYNSPLHF. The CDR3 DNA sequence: TGTGCCAGCAAGGGAGGACAGGGGAGCTCCTATAATTCACCCCTCCACTTT.

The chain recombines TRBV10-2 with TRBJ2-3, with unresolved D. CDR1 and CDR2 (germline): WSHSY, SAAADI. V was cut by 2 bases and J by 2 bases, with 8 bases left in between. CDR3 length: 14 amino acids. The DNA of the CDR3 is TGCGCCAGCAGTGAGGAGCTTGACACAGATACGCAGTATTTT. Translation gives CASSEELDTDTQYF.